The TCR beta chain described here comes from a study of somatic mutations in cytotoxic T cells in rheumatoid arthritis. Using immunoSEQ multiplex PCR, the repertoire was profiled, and TCRdb retains in-frame clones only, with some absent. The sample carries roughly 30,000 clones, around 84% recorded once. Germline loops: CDR1 GTSNPN, CDR2 SVGIG (reference sequence). Deletions cut 5 bases from V and 3 bases from J, with 4 bases between. The length of the CDR3 is 11 residues. Input material: CD8+ T cells sorted from blood. This TCR was recovered from an adult with rheumatoid arthritis. The chain has TRBV30 and TRBJ2-2; no firm D call. The CDR3 sequence: CAWLYTGELFF. In DNA, the CDR3 is TGTGCCTGGCTTTACACCGGGGAGCTGTTTTTT.